This entry lists 4 T cell receptor beta chains sequenced from one sample in a study of tumor-infiltrating lymphocytes in localized non-small cell lung cancer. Sequencing used immunoSEQ multiplex PCR; TCRdb keeps in-frame clones, though not all of them. The repertoire has about 14,000 clones, more than 60% of them found once; the top ten carry 4.1%. Source material: lung tumor tissue. Receptors originate from a human donor with non-small cell lung cancer.

Details on this clone: Within the sample, other DNA sequences also encode this same CDR3. The rearrangement uses TRBV7-2 and TRBJ2-2; 7 bases fit TRBD2. From germline, CDR1 is SGHTA and CDR2 FQGNSA. The CDR3 runs to 15 residues. V was pared by 4 bases and J by 4 bases, with 6 bases of the junction left unmatched. DNA for the CDR3: TGTGCCAGCAGCTCCCGCCGCGGGGGCACCGGGGAGCTGTTTTTT. Protein product: CASSSRRGGTGELFF.

The V and J genes are TRBV6-5 and TRBJ1-6, with D unresolved. Germline CDR1 MNHEY, CDR2 SVGAGI. The CDR3 totals 13 residues. V lost 2 bases and J lost 9, with 8 bases in between. The CDR3 reads CASSYLGSSPLHF. DNA of the CDR3: TGTGCCAGCAGTTACCTTGGCAGTTCACCCCTCCACTTT.

The chain combines TRBV11-2 with TRBJ2-7, with D perhaps matching TRBD2 (5 bases). Trimming stripped 2 bases from V and 6 bases from J, with 8 bases between. The germline V gene encodes CDR1 SGHAT and CDR2 FQNNGV. The CDR3 runs 12 residues. The CDR3 nucleotides read TGTGCCAGCAGCTTAAAGGCGGGCGAGCAGTACTTC. Translation: CASSLKAGEQYF.

The chain couples TRBV5-5 to TRBJ2-7; D ambiguous. CDR3 size: 14 residues. The germline V and J ends were trimmed by 4 bases and 0 bases, with 11 bases remaining between them. The germline gives CDR1 SGHKS, CDR2 YYEKEE (reference sequence). The DNA for the CDR3 is TGTGCCAGCAGCCCACTCCATGGCTCCTACGAGCAGTACTTC. Amino acid sequence: CASSPLHGSYEQYF. The full variable domain, completed using reference TRBV5-5 and TRBJ2-7, is DAGVTQSPTHLIKTRGQQVTLRCSPISGHKSVSWYQQVLGQGPQFIFQYYEKEERGRGNFPDRFSARQFPNYSSELNVNALLLGDSALYLCASSPLHGSYEQYFGPGTRLTVT.